The 15 T cell receptor beta chains in this list originate from one sample, sequenced in a study of metastatic and nonmetastatic thyroid tumors. Nobody among the patients had been given any treatment before thyroid surgery. Through MiXCR, TCRdb re-clonotyped the PCR reads. The sample holds about 40,000 clones; about a sixth are singletons and the top ten take around 3.9%. The sequencing sample was made of blood. The receptors stem from a female donor with papillary thyroid cancer or a benign thyroid nodule (not recorded which). Some clones in this sample may be carry-over from other donors' samples.

This clone was counted ten times or more. The chain combines TRBV19 with TRBJ2-3; D perhaps matches TRBD1 (5 bases). V dropped 0 bases and J dropped 0 bases, with 16 bases sitting between them. The CDR3 loop spans 18 amino acids. Germline CDR1 and CDR2: LNHDA and SQIVND (reference sequence). The CDR3 DNA sequence: TGTGCCAGTAGTATAGAACCGCCGACAGTATCTAGCACAGATACGCAGTATTTT. Its protein is CASSIEPPTVSSTDTQYF.

This clone was seen ten or more times. The V gene is TRBV5-1, the J gene TRBJ2-1; no reliable D call. The germline gives CDR1 SGHRS, CDR2 YFSETQ. V was cut by 0 bases and J by 0 bases, with 4 bases left in between. The CDR3 length is 14 residues. The CDR3 spells CASSLGNSYNEQFF. The DNA for the CDR3 is TGCGCCAGCAGCTTGGGGAACTCCTACAATGAGCAGTTCTTC.

There are a few counts of this clone. The chain has TRBV27 and TRBJ2-1; tentative D call: TRBD2 (6 bases). This CDR3 has 16 residues. V shed 5 bases and J shed 1 base, with 15 bases lying between them. CDR1 and CDR2 from the germline V gene are MNHEY and SMNVEV (reference sequence). Here the CDR3 reads CASSPGTSISYNEQFF. In DNA form, the CDR3 reads TGTGCCAGCAGTCCGGGGACTTCAATTTCCTACAATGAGCAGTTCTTC.

The J gene is TRBJ2-3, the V gene TRBV6-2 or TRBV6-3, with 7 bases fitting TRBD2. The V and J ends lost 8 bases and 2 bases, in that order; junction bases with no gene match: 16. Germline V gene sequence: CDR1 MNHEY, CDR2 SVGEGT. The CDR3 length is 17 residues. CDR3 nucleotides: TGTGCCAGCTCCCCGGGACTATATTCTACTATCACAGATACGCAGTATTTT. Protein product: CASSPGLYSTITDTQYF.

This clone was recorded many times. This rearrangement joins TRBV7-9 to TRBJ2-7; D might be TRBD1 (5 bases). The ends were cut back, 5 bases at V and 3 bases at J, with 11 bases in the middle. CDR1 is SEHNR, CDR2 FQNEAQ, per germline (reference sequence). The CDR3 sequence is 13 residues long. CDR3 residues: CASSPRQFYEQYF. CDR3 DNA: TGTGCCAGCAGCCCGCGACAGTTCTACGAGCAGTACTTC. Together with reference TRBV7-9 and TRBJ2-7, the CDR3 gives the full variable domain: DTGVSQNPRHKITKRGQNVTFRCDPISEHNRLYWYRQTLGQGPEFLTYFQNEAQLEKSRLLSDRFSAERPKGSFSTLEIQRTEQGDSAMYLCASSPRQFYEQYFGPGTRLTVT.

Comments on this clone: The junction departs from the called germline gene at one end, perhaps through a read error. The V and J genes are TRBV9 and TRBJ2-7, with D perhaps TRBD2 (6 bases). CDR1 SGDLS and CDR2 YYNGEE come from the germline V gene. The CDR3 totals 13 residues. CDR3 sequence reads: CASSAWDSYEQYF. The CDR3 DNA sequence: TGTGCCAGCAGCGCCTGGGACTCCTATGAGCAGTACTTC.

This clone was counted many times. The CDR3 coding sequence is TGTGCCAGCAGCTCGGATGGATCACCCGGCTACGAGCAGTACTTC. This translates into CASSSDGSPGYEQYF. The chain recombines TRBV13 with TRBJ2-7; D unclear. Germline-derived CDR1 and CDR2 are PRHDT and FYEKMQ (reference sequence). The CDR3 runs 15 residues. The V end was cut by 4 bases, the J end by 3 bases, with 16 bases between.

The sample holds many counts of this clone. The J gene is TRBJ2-5, the V gene TRBV6-1, with D possibly being TRBD1 (6 bases). Germline V CDR1 and CDR2: MNHNS, SASEGT. With 5 bases removed from V and 2 bases from J, the gap between germline ends came to 9 bases. The CDR3 has 13 amino acids. Here the CDR3 DNA reads TGTGCCAGCAGTCGGGACAAACAAGAGACCCAGTACTTC. It is translated as CASSRDKQETQYF.

As regards this clone: Germline and junction disagree at one end, which may indicate a read error. The chain recombines TRBV5-1 with TRBJ2-7, with 8 nucleotides matching TRBD1. CDR1 and CDR2 (germline): SGHRS, YFSETQ. This CDR3 has 15 residues. DNA for the CDR3: TGCGCCAGCAGCATGGGACAGGATGGATCCTACGAGAAGTACTTC. Translation gives CASSMGQDGSYEKYF.

This clone occurred once. A much more abundant neighbour one base away suggests this may be a read error. The chain is built from TRBV3-1 and TRBJ2-1, with 10 positions matching TRBD2. The CDR3 is made up of 16 amino acids. Germline values: CDR1 LGHDT, CDR2 YNNKEL (reference sequence). In DNA form, the CDR3 reads TGTACCAGCGAAACTAATCTAGCGGGAGACGGTAATGAGCAGTTCTTC. Protein sequence: CTSETNLAGDGNEQFF.

This clone was found a few times. It may be a read error: a sequence one base away is much more abundant. The gene calls are TRBV5-4 and TRBJ2-7; the match to TRBD1 covers 8 bases. From germline, CDR1 is SGHNT and CDR2 YYREEE (reference sequence). The CDR3 has 16 residues. The V gene end was trimmed by 0 bases and the J gene end by 0 bases; junction bases not matched to a gene: 5. CDR3 sequence reads: CASSLGRQGSSYEQYF. The CDR3, as DNA: TGTGCCAGCAGCTTGGGGAGACAGGGGTCCTCCTACGAGCAGTACTTC.

In its sample, this clone was seen many times. The chain is built from TRBV27 and TRBJ2-1; 9 bases fit TRBD2. With 6 bases clipped from V and 6 bases from J, the junction kept 12 bases outside the gene matches. This CDR3 comprises 16 residues. CDR1 is MNHEY and CDR2 is SMNVEV in the germline V gene (reference sequence). The CDR3 spells CASSSPGTSSANEQFF. The DNA for the CDR3 is TGTGCCAGCAGCTCCCCCGGGACTAGCTCTGCCAATGAGCAGTTCTTC.

Many counts were recorded for this clone. CDR3 protein: CSAPGQGNYGYTF. The CDR3 DNA is TGCAGTGCACCGGGACAGGGGAACTATGGCTACACCTTC. The chain employs TRBV20-1 and TRBJ1-2; TRBD1 aligns across 10 bases. The J segment lost 2 bases and the V segment lost 6 bases, leaving 3 bases of the junction unmatched. From germline, CDR1 is DFQATT and CDR2 SNEGSKA (reference sequence). The CDR3 extends over 13 amino acids.

In this sample, this clone turned up many times. The DNA for the CDR3 is TGTGCCAGCGGGAGGGGGGGCTCCTACGAGCAGTACTTC. It specifies CASGRGGSYEQYF. The chain combines TRBV6-1 with TRBJ2-7, with a weak D call TRBD2 (7 bases). The CDR3 totals 13 residues. Trimming removed 8 bases at V and 0 bases at J, with 11 bases between. CDR1 is MNHNS, CDR2 SASEGT, per germline.

This clone was seen a few times. A much larger clone is a single base away; this may be a read error. V gene TRBV2 combines with J gene TRBJ2-2; D may be TRBD2 (6 bases). CDR3 size: 13 residues. The germline V gene encodes CDR1 SNHLY and CDR2 FYNNEI. CDR3 DNA sequence: TGTGCCAGCAGATTCCGGGGGTCCGGGGAGCCGTTTTTT. Amino acid sequence: CASRFRGSGEPFF.